This T cell receptor beta chain was recorded in a study of shared clonotypes between healthy human individuals. The study ran the assay at deep level. Sequencing was performed with immunoSEQ multiplex PCR; in TCRdb, only in-frame clones are kept and a portion is missing. The data contain 550,000 to 700,000 clones, 60% to 75% of them singletons. Germline lookup yields CDR1 MGHDK and CDR2 SYGVNS. This CDR3 region has 16 residues. V dropped 5 bases and J dropped 9; count of bases not matched to a gene: 10. This clone appeared a single time. Sequencing was performed on memory CD4+ T cells sorted from blood. Subset given: CD45RA-negative fraction. This chain joins TRBV25-1 and TRBJ2-1; the match to TRBD2 covers 13 bases. This receptor was obtained from a woman aged 30 to 39 in good health. CDR3 coding DNA: TGTGCCAGCAGTCCCCGGACTAGCGGGAGTAAATTTGAGCAGTTCTTC. Its protein is CASSPRTSGSKFEQFF.